The source of this TCR beta chain is a study of identical twins. Template switching created a universal primer site, and the cDNA included unique molecular identifiers. TCRdb passed the 5' RACE reads through MiXCR, listing each CDR3 protein once. Of approximately 890,000 distinct CDR3 sequences detected, roughly an eighth appear once; the ten largest clones hold 1.5% to 2%. This CDR3 spans 14 amino acids. V gave up 0 bases and J gave up 6 bases, with 12 bases separating them. Germline CDR1 is ENHRY and CDR2 is SYGVKD. Comments on this clonotype: Its specificity is not known.

Whole-study findings and limits: Invariant MAIT and iNKT cells could partly confound zero-insertion analyses. High-abundance cord blood beta clonotypes had fewer insertions; memory repertoires showed none.

These data were also filed under a second study, of yellow fever vaccine responses in identical twins. That work states: Twins reportedly had a vaccine T cell response that seemed partly convergent, partly personalized.

This clonotype originated in a woman in her late teens or twenties in good health. The J gene is TRBJ2-7, the V gene TRBV10-3; D not certain. What was sequenced was PBMCs. The CDR3 nucleotides are TGTGCCATCAGTGAGTCGTCCAGGTATTCCGAGCAGTACTTC. It is translated as CAISESSRYSEQYF.